Below, 32 T cell receptor beta chains from the same sample are listed, as sequenced in a study of blood T cell repertoires in COVID-19. The method was immunoSEQ multiplex PCR; TCRdb's version includes in-frame clones alone and lacks a portion of them. The sample carries a few hundred thousand clones, 65% to 90% recorded once. Sequencing input: PBMCs or T cells enriched from blood (not recorded which). Source of these receptors: a woman in her forties with acute COVID-19.

This sequence joins TRBV28 and TRBJ2-7; 8 bases match TRBD2. Per the germline V gene, CDR1 is MDHEN and CDR2 is SYDVKM. Losses at the gene ends were 10 bases for V and 1 base for J; bases not matched to a gene: 3. The CDR3 extends over 12 amino acids. Written as DNA, the CDR3 is TGTGCCACCGGACTAGCATCCTACGAGCAGTACTTC. Residues: CATGLASYEQYF.

The rearrangement uses TRBV30 and TRBJ2-1; D call uncertain. V shed 4 bases and J shed 5 bases, with 9 bases lying between them. The CDR3 loop spans 12 amino acids. The V gene's germline CDR1 is GTSNPN and CDR2 SVGIG (reference sequence). Here the CDR3 DNA reads TGTGCCTGGAACAACGTGGACAATGAGCAGTTCTTC. It translates to CAWNNVDNEQFF.

The rearrangement links TRBV2 to TRBJ2-5; 13 bases agree with TRBD2. The CDR3 extends over 16 amino acids. The germline CDR1 and CDR2 sequences are SNHLY and FYNNEI. V was clipped by 10 bases and J by 7 bases; unmatched bases: 15. The chain's CDR3 is CANSPGLAGKGVTQYF. The CDR3 coding sequence is TGTGCCAACTCACCGGGACTAGCGGGAAAGGGGGTGACCCAGTACTTC.

The chain couples TRBV11-2 to TRBJ2-1, with D uncertain. This CDR3 has 12 amino acids. CDR1 is SGHAT, CDR2 FQNNGV, per germline. Trimming shortened V by 5 bases and J by 9 bases, and 11 bases separated the two germline ends. The CDR3 reads CASSTGEVEQFF. The DNA of the CDR3 is TGTGCCAGCAGCACTGGCGAGGTTGAGCAGTTCTTC.

The J gene is TRBJ2-5, the V gene TRBV19, with 9 bases identical to TRBD1. The CDR3 spans 15 residues. V gave up 3 bases and J gave up 4 bases; unmatched junction bases: 6. The germline CDR1 and CDR2 sequences are LNHDA and SQIVND (reference sequence). CDR3 residues: CASSMGQGIRETQYF. CDR3 nucleotide sequence: TGTGCCAGTAGTATGGGACAGGGAATTCGAGAGACCCAGTACTTC.

The chain has TRBV27 and TRBJ2-2, with D unclear. Germline lookup yields CDR1 MNHEY and CDR2 SMNVEV (reference sequence). The V gene lost 6 bases and the J gene lost 5 bases, with 19 bases spanning the gap. The CDR3 has 16 amino acids. Written as DNA, the CDR3 is TGTGCCAGCAGGAGTCATTTAACTGTAAGAACCGGGGAGCTGTTTTTT. Translated, it gives CASRSHLTVRTGELFF.

The chain has TRBV7-8 and TRBJ2-1; 11 bases match TRBD1. V dropped 7 bases and J dropped 7; count of bases not matched to a gene: 6. The CDR3 is 14 amino acids. CDR1 SGHVS and CDR2 FQNEAQ come from the germline V gene. CDR3: CASTGTGGENEQFF. Here the CDR3 DNA reads TGTGCCAGCACAGGGACAGGGGGGGAAAATGAGCAGTTCTTC.

This sequence joins TRBV11-2 and TRBJ2-1; 8 bases align to TRBD1. This CDR3 comprises 16 residues. Germline values: CDR1 SGHAT, CDR2 FQNNGV. Trimming took 1 base from V and 5 from J; bases not matched to a gene: 7. CDR3 sequence (DNA): TGTGCCAGCAGCTTAGGTCTCCGGACAGGGCACAATGAGCAGTTCTTC. Amino acid sequence: CASSLGLRTGHNEQFF.

The chain employs TRBV28 and TRBJ2-1; 14 positions agree with TRBD2. V trimming: 2 bases; J trimming: 11 bases; junction bases outside the gene matches: 8. This CDR3 has 16 residues. The V gene's germline CDR1 is MDHEN and CDR2 SYDVKM. The CDR3: CASSLLIGLAGGQQFF. Here the CDR3 DNA reads TGTGCCAGCAGTTTACTTATCGGACTAGCGGGAGGTCAGCAGTTCTTC.

V gene TRBV5-6 combines with J gene TRBJ1-5, with 8 bases aligning to TRBD1. Germline V CDR1 and CDR2: SGHDT, YYEEEE. Unmatched junction bases numbered 10, after V lost 8 bases and J lost 3 bases. The CDR3 sequence is 15 residues long. The CDR3 reads CARDGQGKDNQPQHF. The DNA for the CDR3 is TGTGCCAGGGATGGACAGGGAAAGGACAATCAGCCCCAGCATTTT.

The rearrangement joins TRBV27 to TRBJ1-2; 9 nucleotides agree with TRBD1. Looked up from germline, CDR1 is MNHEY and CDR2 is SMNVEV (reference sequence). Trimming took 5 bases from V and 4 from J; bases not matched to a gene: 8. This CDR3 is 15 amino acids long. In nucleotides, the CDR3 is TGTGCCAGCAGTCCCGGACAGGGGTCCCCCTATGGCTACACCTTC. This sequence encodes CASSPGQGSPYGYTF.

J is TRBJ1-1 and V is TRBV28, with D perhaps TRBD1 (5 bases). The CDR3 has 13 residues. V was pared by 5 bases and J by 3 bases, with 10 bases between. Germline lookup yields CDR1 MDHEN and CDR2 SYDVKM. CDR3 DNA sequence: TGTGCCAGCAGTCAATGGGGGGACACTGAAGCTTTCTTT. As protein: CASSQWGDTEAFF.

This chain joins TRBV3-1 (or the pseudogene TRBV3-2) and TRBJ2-1; perhaps TRBD2 as D (6 bases). This CDR3 region has 16 residues. V lost 0 bases to trimming and J lost 1 base, with 10 bases between them. Germline lookup yields CDR1 LGHDT and CDR2 YNNKEL (reference sequence). The CDR3 is CASSQEEGLSYNEQFF. The CDR3 nucleotides are TGTGCCAGCAGCCAAGAGGAGGGGCTTTCCTACAATGAGCAGTTCTTC.

The CDR3 protein is CASSLVRTSESSYEQYF. CDR3 DNA: TGTGCCAGCAGCTTAGTCAGGACTAGTGAAAGCTCCTACGAGCAGTACTTC. J is TRBJ2-7 and V is TRBV7-2; 7 nucleotides line up with TRBD2. CDR3 length equals 17 residues. Germline V gene sequence: CDR1 SGHTA, CDR2 FQGNSA. Trimming cost V 1 base and J 0 bases; bases outside gene matches: 9.

CDR3 DNA: TGTGCCATCAGTGAGTCAACCGGGACTACCTACAATGAGCAGTTCTTC. It yields the protein CAISESTGTTYNEQFF. The chain uses TRBV10-3 and TRBJ2-1; 7 bases map to TRBD2. Germline values: CDR1 ENHRY, CDR2 SYGVKD. This CDR3 region has 16 residues. V dropped 0 bases and J dropped 2; count of bases not matched to a gene: 4.

The J gene is TRBJ2-7, the V gene TRBV27; 9 bases map to TRBD1. CDR1 and CDR2 (germline): MNHEY, SMNVEV (reference sequence). This CDR3 is built from 16 residues. V lost 5 bases to trimming and J lost 0 bases; unmatched junction nucleotides: 8. CDR3 residues: CASSPGTGSSSYEQYF. The CDR3 DNA sequence: TGTGCCAGCAGTCCCGGGACAGGGTCGAGCTCCTACGAGCAGTACTTC.

CDR3 nucleotides: TGCGCCAGCAGCCCCGGGGGGACAGGGGTCCCCTACGAGCAGTACTTC. It yields the protein CASSPGGTGVPYEQYF. The V gene is TRBV5-1, the J gene TRBJ2-7; 10 positions match TRBD1. Germline values: CDR1 SGHRS, CDR2 YFSETQ. The CDR3 consists of 16 residues. Trimming at V came to 4 bases and at J to 2 bases, leaving 9 bases not matched to a gene. The full variable domain, completed using reference TRBV5-1 and TRBJ2-7, is KAGVTQTPRYLIKTRGQQVTLSCSPISGHRSVSWYQQTPGQGLQFLFEYFSETQRNKGNFPGRFSGRQFSNSRSEMNVSTLELGDSALYLCASSPGGTGVPYEQYFGPGTRLTVT.

V is TRBV19 and J is TRBJ1-2, with 9 bases fitting TRBD1. This CDR3 has 18 amino acids. Germline CDR1 LNHDA, CDR2 SQIVND (reference sequence). With 4 bases clipped from V and 1 base from J, the junction kept 13 bases outside the gene matches. The CDR3 sequence is CASSRDRVDARLNYGYTF. The CDR3 nucleotides read TGTGCCAGTAGTAGGGACAGGGTCGACGCGCGCCTTAACTATGGCTACACCTTC.

The V and J genes are TRBV6-1 and TRBJ2-4; D gene unclear. Germline-derived CDR1 and CDR2 are MNHNS and SASEGT. Trimming took off 3 bases at V and 7 bases at J, with 10 bases between the two ends. This CDR3 contains 13 residues. The CDR3 region is CASSELSSNIQYF. Written as DNA, the CDR3 is TGTGCCAGCAGTGAGTTGTCCTCGAACATTCAGTACTTC.

This chain connects TRBV7-3 to TRBJ2-2; D might be TRBD2 (5 bases). The CDR3 loop spans 17 amino acids. Trimming stripped 1 base from V and 7 bases from J, with 19 bases between. Per germline, CDR1 SGHTA and CDR2 FQGTGA. The CDR3 is CASSLRSGLPNGGELFF. As DNA, the CDR3 is TGTGCCAGCAGCTTAAGGTCTGGACTCCCAAACGGCGGGGAGCTGTTTTTT.

The chain uses TRBV6-5 and TRBJ2-7, with TRBD2 matching over 8 bases. This CDR3 comprises 13 residues. V shed 10 bases and J 1 base; nucleotides not matched to a gene: 6. CDR1 is MNHEY and CDR2 is SVGAGI in the germline V gene. The DNA for the CDR3 is TGTGCCACCCTAGCGGGCGGATCCTACGAGCAGTACTTC. Protein sequence: CATLAGGSYEQYF.

V and J are TRBV7-8 and TRBJ2-5; 8 nucleotides line up with TRBD2. The trim removed 5 bases at V and 0 bases at J, leaving 14 bases unmatched. Germline loops: CDR1 SGHVS, CDR2 FQNEAQ. This CDR3 is built from 18 residues. The CDR3 is CASSLRPMQRGHQETQYF. The CDR3 region has the DNA TGTGCCAGCAGCCTCCGGCCCATGCAGCGGGGGCACCAAGAGACCCAGTACTTC.

The rearrangement uses TRBV2 and TRBJ2-1; unclear D gene. The CDR3 runs 16 residues. Germline lookup yields CDR1 SNHLY and CDR2 FYNNEI. V was pared by 3 bases and J by 1 base, with 13 bases between. CDR3 DNA: TGTGCCAGCAGTGATCTGGGCCTATGGTCCTACAATGAGCAGTTCTTC. Protein: CASSDLGLWSYNEQFF.

The CDR3, as DNA: TGTGCCAGCAGCCCAGGGTGGGTAGGGGGAGAGCGGGACTACAATGAGCAGTTCTTC. It is translated as CASSPGWVGGERDYNEQFF. The genes are TRBV11-3 and TRBJ2-1, with a weak D call TRBD2 (7 bases). V lost 5 bases to trimming and J lost 3 bases, with 26 bases between them. The CDR3 consists of 19 residues. Germline-derived CDR1 and CDR2 are SGHNT and YENEEA.

The chain recombines TRBV7-2 with TRBJ1-4; no clear D gene. Trimming pared 7 bases from V and 0 bases from J, leaving 9 bases between. This CDR3 is built from 14 residues. Germline CDR1 reads SGHTA; CDR2 reads FQGNSA. In nucleotides, the CDR3 is TGTGCCAGCAAGGAGACCGCAACTAATGAAAAACTGTTTTTT. It specifies CASKETATNEKLFF.

The V gene is TRBV28, the J gene TRBJ2-3, with D uncertain. This CDR3 has 12 amino acids. Per the germline V gene, CDR1 is MDHEN and CDR2 is SYDVKM. The V end was cut by 10 bases, the J end by 2 bases, with 10 bases between. This CDR3 reads CATRLTTDTQYF. The CDR3 nucleotides read TGTGCCACCCGACTCACCACAGATACGCAGTATTTT.

The chain has TRBV10-2 and TRBJ1-1; the D is unclear. The CDR3 loop spans 14 amino acids. Germline V CDR1 and CDR2: WSHSY, SAAADI. The ends were cut back, 3 bases at V and 1 base at J, with 9 bases in the middle. The CDR3 region is CASSDSRWNTEAFF. In DNA form, the CDR3 reads TGCGCCAGCAGTGATTCCCGTTGGAACACTGAAGCTTTCTTT.

The chain joins TRBV7-2 to TRBJ1-2; 10 positions match TRBD1. CDR3 length: 14 amino acids. Germline V gene data show CDR1 as SGHTA and CDR2 as FQGNSA. J lost 8 bases, V lost 1 base, and 4 bases had no gene match. The CDR3 nucleotides read TGTGCCAGCAGCTTAGGACAGGGGGCGGAGGGCTACACCTTC. Translating gives CASSLGQGAEGYTF.

This chain links TRBV6-5 with TRBJ1-1, with 8 positions matching TRBD1. This CDR3 has 16 residues. The ends lost 2 bases at V and 5 bases at J; junction bases unmatched: 10. Looked up from germline, CDR1 is MNHEY and CDR2 is SVGAGI. CDR3 DNA sequence: TGTGCCAGCAGTTACGGACAGGGAGGTTTAAGGACTGAAGCTTTCTTT. Translated, it gives CASSYGQGGLRTEAFF.

This sequence joins TRBV18 and TRBJ1-1, with no clear D. Germline lookup yields CDR1 KGHSH and CDR2 LQKENI. The V and J ends lost 2 bases and 1 base respectively, with 8 bases between them. This CDR3 has 14 residues. This CDR3 is CASSPEGWNTEAFF. Here the CDR3 DNA reads TGTGCCAGCTCACCAGAGGGTTGGAACACTGAAGCTTTCTTT.

In its sample, this clone was seen once. This sequence joins TRBV7-7 and TRBJ1-5; 7 nucleotides match TRBD1. The germline V gene has CDR1 SSHAT and CDR2 FNYEAQ (reference sequence). Trimming cost V 2 bases and J 2 bases; bases outside gene matches: 15. The CDR3 runs 19 residues. CDR3 nucleotides: TGTGCCAGCAGCTTATTGAGACAGGGAGGTTCAGCGGGCAATCAGCCCCAGCATTTT. Translated: CASSLLRQGGSAGNQPQHF.

The J gene is TRBJ1-2, the V gene TRBV18; D is perhaps TRBD1 (6 bases). The CDR3 runs to 14 residues. V gave up 3 bases and J gave up 4 bases, with 12 bases separating them. CDR1 and CDR2 from the germline V gene are KGHSH and LQKENI. Written as DNA, the CDR3 is TGTGCCAGCTCACCTCAGGACAGCCCCTATGGCTACACCTTC. Its translation: CASSPQDSPYGYTF.